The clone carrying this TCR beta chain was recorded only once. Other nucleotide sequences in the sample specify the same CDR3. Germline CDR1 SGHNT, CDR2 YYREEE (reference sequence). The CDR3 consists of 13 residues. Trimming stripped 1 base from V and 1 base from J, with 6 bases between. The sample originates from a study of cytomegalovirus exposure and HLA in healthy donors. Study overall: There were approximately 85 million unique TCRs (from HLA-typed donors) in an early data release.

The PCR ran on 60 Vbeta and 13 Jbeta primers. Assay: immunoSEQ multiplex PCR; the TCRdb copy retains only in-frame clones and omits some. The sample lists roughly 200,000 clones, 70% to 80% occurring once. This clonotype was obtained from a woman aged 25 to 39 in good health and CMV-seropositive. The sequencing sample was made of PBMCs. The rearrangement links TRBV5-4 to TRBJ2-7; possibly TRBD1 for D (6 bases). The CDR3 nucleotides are TGTGCCAGCAGCTTGCAGGGGTCCTACGAGCAGTACTTC. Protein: CASSLQGSYEQYF.